Following are 20 T cell receptor beta chains from one sample sequenced in a study of HIV-infected patients and healthy controls. 500 ng RNA was reverse transcribed with alpha and beta constant-region primers. Each of the alpha and beta chains got its own library through chain-specific third strand synthesis with indices. TCRdb used MiXCR to reprocess the 5' RACE reads, holding one entry per CDR3 protein. The sample lists around 11,000 distinct CDR3 sequences; 8.5% to 12% were seen once. Whole blood was used without fractionation, so all unsorted peripheral T cells were included. This specimen consisted of blood, obtained before antiretroviral therapy. These TCRs come from an adult with HIV infection.

This clonotype was seen a handful of times. The chain carries TRBV4-1 and TRBJ1-6; TRBD1 is a possible D gene (6 bases). The V and J ends lost 4 bases and 10 bases respectively, with 26 bases between them. CDR1 and CDR2 from the germline V gene are MGHRA and YSYEKL. There are 18 residues in the CDR3. The CDR3 region is CASSPYRALNELGSPLHF. For the CDR3, the DNA is TGCGCCAGCAGCCCGTACAGGGCCCTGAATGAATTGGGGTCACCCCTCCACTTT.

By share of the sample, this clonotype is medium-sized. The chain is built from TRBV7-2 and TRBJ2-1; D unresolved. The CDR3 has 12 residues. CDR1 SGHTA and CDR2 FQGNSA come from the germline V gene. The V and J ends lost 1 base and 9 bases respectively, with 7 bases between them. The CDR3 bases are TGTGCCAGCAGCTTAGAACCGAGTGAGCAGTTCTTC. Amino acid sequence: CASSLEPSEQFF.

This clonotype was picked up many times. V is TRBV9 and J is TRBJ2-1; 11 bases agree with TRBD2. V lost 4 bases to trimming and J lost 5 bases; unmatched junction nucleotides: 5. The CDR3 is 15 amino acids. Germline V gene lookup returns CDR1 SGDLS and CDR2 YYNGEE. The chain's CDR3 is CASSISSGRNNEQFF. The CDR3 region has the DNA TGTGCCAGCAGCATATCTAGCGGGAGGAACAATGAGCAGTTCTTC.

This clonotype appeared many times. The chain joins TRBV7-9 to TRBJ1-1, with D tentatively TRBD1 (5 bases). CDR3 length equals 16 residues. Germline CDR1 and CDR2: SEHNR and FQNEAQ (reference sequence). The ends were cut back, 5 bases at V and 5 bases at J, with 21 bases in the middle. CDR3 residues: CASSPLGEGRKTEAFF. In DNA, the CDR3 is TGTGCCAGCAGCCCTCTAGGGGAGGGTAGGAAGACTGAAGCTTTCTTT.

This clonotype was recorded many times. The J gene is TRBJ2-7, the V gene TRBV27, with TRBD2 as a possible D gene (8 bases). CDR3 length equals 16 residues. V was clipped by 2 bases and J by 0 bases, with 14 bases between them. Germline-derived CDR1 and CDR2 are MNHEY and SMNVEV (reference sequence). CDR3 in amino acids: CASSLQTGTSSYEQYF. The DNA of the CDR3 is TGTGCCAGCAGTTTACAGACAGGGACTAGCTCCTACGAGCAGTACTTC.

A few counts support this clonotype. The rearrangement links TRBV28 to TRBJ2-5; D is possibly TRBD1 (6 bases). CDR1 and CDR2 (germline): MDHEN, SYDVKM. The CDR3 has 14 residues. Trimming shortened V by 3 bases and J by 1 base, and 9 bases separated the two germline ends. The CDR3 bases are TGTGCCAGCAGTTTGACAGGCCTCCAAGAGACCCAGTACTTC. This gives the protein CASSLTGLQETQYF.

The V call is TRBV6-6, the J call TRBJ1-2; D is unclear. V lost 2 bases and J lost 2, with 12 bases in between. The CDR3 sequence is 15 residues long. The germline V gene has CDR1 MNHNY and CDR2 SVGAGI (reference sequence). DNA of the CDR3: TGTGCCAGCAGTTACCCGATGGCACGCAACTATGGCTACACCTTC. Protein sequence: CASSYPMARNYGYTF.

V usage is TRBV28 and J usage is TRBJ2-7; possible D gene TRBD1, 5 bases. The CDR3 runs to 13 residues. Trimming shortened V by 6 bases and J by 2 bases, and 11 bases separated the two germline ends. CDR1 and CDR2 from the germline V gene are MDHEN and SYDVKM. As DNA, the CDR3 is TGTGCCAGCAGACCAACAGGTGCCTACGAGCAGTACTTC. This sequence encodes CASRPTGAYEQYF.

This clonotype was seen ten or more times. The chain uses TRBV6-1 and TRBJ2-1; 10 nucleotides align to TRBD2. This CDR3 is built from 15 residues. V shed 6 bases, J shed 10 bases, and the junction held 12 bases outside the gene matches. In germline, CDR1 is MNHNS, CDR2 SASEGT. CDR3 in amino acids: CASRTTSGADSEQFF. The CDR3 nucleotides read TGTGCCAGCAGAACTACTAGCGGGGCCGATTCGGAGCAGTTCTTC.

This clonotype is medium-sized in the sample. The CDR3 is CSARGLGRGPDTQYF. In DNA, the CDR3 is TGCAGTGCTAGAGGGCTGGGCAGGGGCCCAGATACGCAGTATTTT. V is TRBV20-1 and J is TRBJ2-3, with D perhaps TRBD1 (6 bases). Germline CDR1 is DFQATT and CDR2 is SNEGSKA (reference sequence). This CDR3 spans 15 amino acids. Trimming took off 1 base at V and 4 bases at J, with 15 bases between the two ends.

The table lists this clonotype with many counts. The rearrangement uses TRBV12-3 or TRBV12-4 and TRBJ2-1, with D possibly matching TRBD1 (7 bases). V lost 8 bases to trimming and J lost 6 bases, with 17 bases between them. The length of the CDR3 is 14 residues. The CDR3, as DNA: TGTGCCAGCGGACTAAGGACAGGAACCAATGAGCAGTTCTTC. This gives the protein CASGLRTGTNEQFF.

This clonotype came up many times. The chain is built from TRBV4-1 and TRBJ1-5; TRBD1 is a possible D gene (5 bases). V dropped 0 bases and J dropped 9 bases, with 18 bases sitting between them. From germline, CDR1 is MGHRA and CDR2 YSYEKL. The CDR3 runs to 16 residues. The CDR3 DNA reads as TGCGCCAGCAGCCAAGATTTTGACAGCCCTCAGGTGCCCCAGCATTTT. Protein sequence: CASSQDFDSPQVPQHF.

This clonotype was seen many times. The chain links TRBV11-2 to TRBJ2-7; TRBD2 matches 8 bases. The germline V gene encodes CDR1 SGHAT and CDR2 FQNNGV. This CDR3 spans 15 amino acids. V shed 6 bases, J shed 3 bases, and the junction held 10 bases outside the gene matches. The CDR3 is CASRRSGTDIYEQYF. The CDR3 DNA follows: TGTGCCAGCAGACGTAGCGGGACTGACATCTACGAGCAGTACTTC.

This clonotype is medium-sized (0.01 to 0.1%) by share. V is TRBV10-3 and J is TRBJ2-5; 13 nucleotides agree with TRBD2. Trimming removed 6 bases from V and 3 bases from J; junction bases left unmatched: 4. Germline CDR1 reads ENHRY; CDR2 reads SYGVKD. The CDR3 consists of 15 residues. CDR3 sequence (DNA): TGTGCCATCAGAAACGGACTAGCGGGAGAAGAGACCCAGTACTTC. Protein sequence: CAIRNGLAGEETQYF.

The chain links TRBV6-6 to TRBJ2-7, with TRBD1 identical over 11 bases. Losses at the gene ends were 0 bases for V and 3 bases for J; bases not matched to a gene: 1. Germline V lookup: CDR1 MNHNY, CDR2 SVGAGI (reference sequence). This CDR3 has 15 amino acids. CDR3 sequence reads: CASSYSGTGGYEQYF. DNA of the CDR3: TGTGCCAGCAGTTACTCGGGGACAGGGGGCTACGAGCAGTACTTC.

There are many counts of this clonotype. The chain carries TRBV29-1 and TRBJ1-1; possible D gene TRBD1, 6 bases. V lost 5 bases and J lost 4, with 20 bases in between. The CDR3 has 15 residues. Germline V CDR1 and CDR2: SQVTM, ANQGSEA. The CDR3: CSVLQGTGWSTEAFF. CDR3 sequence (DNA): TGCAGCGTTTTACAGGGTACCGGGTGGAGCACTGAAGCTTTCTTT.

The J gene is TRBJ2-3, the V gene TRBV10-2, with 13 bases lining up with TRBD2. V was pared by 9 bases and J by 2 bases, with 17 bases of the junction left unmatched. Germline V gene sequence: CDR1 WSHSY, CDR2 SAAADI. The CDR3 is 19 residues long. In DNA, the CDR3 is TGCGCCAGAAAGACTAGCGGGAGGCCAGGTTCTCACTTCACAGATACGCAGTATTTT. Translation gives CARKTSGRPGSHFTDTQYF.

Many counts were recorded for this clonotype. CDR3 nucleotide sequence: TGTGCCAGCAGCCCCCATCACAATGAGCAGTTCTTC. It translates to CASSPHHNEQFF. The chain couples TRBV14 to TRBJ2-1; D not certain. CDR1 is SGHDN, CDR2 FVKESK, per germline. V was cut by 4 bases and J by 5 bases, with 6 bases left in between. This CDR3 spans 12 amino acids. Full variable domain (missing parts from reference TRBV14 and TRBJ2-1): EAGVTQFPSHSVIEKGQTVTLRCDPISGHDNLYWYRRVMGKEIKFLLHFVKESKQDESGMPNNRFLAERTGGTYSTLKVQPAELEDSGVYFCASSPHHNEQFFGPGTRLTVL.

This clonotype is labeled medium-sized. The rearrangement uses TRBV6-5 and TRBJ1-1; tentative D call: TRBD1 (5 bases). There are 16 residues in the CDR3. V was cut by 5 bases and J by 1 base, with 17 bases left in between. Per the germline V gene, CDR1 is MNHEY and CDR2 is SVGAGI. The CDR3 DNA reads TGTGCCAGCAGTCGACTTGTTACAGGAGGGAACACTGAAGCTTTCTTT. Its translation: CASSRLVTGGNTEAFF.

This clonotype has ten or more counts. The chain links TRBV6-6 to TRBJ1-2; D might be TRBD1 (5 bases). The V gene's germline CDR1 is MNHNY and CDR2 SVGAGI (reference sequence). CDR3 length: 16 residues. Trimming stripped 4 bases from V and 3 bases from J, with 18 bases between. The chain's CDR3 is CASSSTTSGGDYGYTF. The CDR3 nucleotides are TGTGCCAGCAGTTCTACGACGTCGGGGGGAGACTATGGCTACACCTTC.